The present T cell receptor beta chain was sequenced within a study of blood T cell repertoires in COVID-19. Study-level background: Samples of COVID-19 (acute and convalescent) were obtained from the United States, Italy and Spain.

Per the original methods: It was from reference gene primer amplification that nucleated cell counts were estimated. The method was immunoSEQ multiplex PCR; TCRdb's version includes in-frame clones alone and lacks a portion of them. For V, J and clone size, that table is used; D and trimming come from the DNA. The sample has about 220,000 clones, 80% to 85% seen once. From germline, CDR1 is MDHEN and CDR2 SYDVKM. The CDR3 runs 16 residues. V was trimmed by 7 bases and J by 2 bases, leaving 20 bases between them. This clone was detected only once. Participants were aged about 18 to 100 years from 24 US areas. Recovery meant two consecutive negative NP/OP PCR tests, professional clearance, or resolved symptoms.

The source is a woman between 40 and 55 years old who had recovered from COVID-19. Sequencing input: PBMCs or T cells enriched from blood (not recorded which). The chain carries TRBV28 and TRBJ1-2; no clear D. As DNA, the CDR3 is TGTGCCAGCATTTCAAGTTCGGAGGGCCGGAACTATGGCTACACCTTC. Amino acid sequence: CASISSSEGRNYGYTF.